This T cell receptor beta chain was sequenced during a study of T cell responses to AZD1222 COVID-19 vaccine. J gave up 0 bases and V 4 bases, and 3 bases lay outside the gene matches. The germline gives CDR1 SGHRS, CDR2 YFSETQ. CDR3 length: 16 residues. Profiled with immunoSEQ multiplex PCR; TCRdb holds only in-frame clones, not every one. The data contain about 110,000 clones, approximately 84% of them singletons. Findings of the study overall: Donors were mostly white British, more females; clonal diversity possibly underestimated.

A remark on this clone: Its target is not known.

The J gene is TRBJ2-2, the V gene TRBV5-1; 10 positions agree with TRBD1. Here the sequenced sample was peripheral blood, taken on day 0 of AZD1222 vaccination. The sequence was collected from an adult in good health. The CDR3 region has the DNA TGCGCCAGCAGCACGGGGACAGGGGCGAACACCGGGGAGCTGTTTTTT. Translating it yields CASSTGTGANTGELFF.